What follows are 14 T cell receptor beta chains derived from one specimen sequenced in a study of cytomegalovirus exposure and HLA in healthy donors. PCR was performed using 60 Vbeta and 13 Jbeta primers. The repertoire was sequenced with immunoSEQ multiplex PCR; TCRdb's copy has only in-frame clones and lacks some. The table lists around 62,000 clones, around 80% of them singletons, with approximately 9.9% in the top ten. Sequenced: PBMCs. These receptor sequences come from a man aged 35-49 years in good health and CMV-seronegative.

The rearrangement joins TRBV13 to TRBJ2-7, with 13 bases matching TRBD2. The ends lost 5 bases at V and 2 bases at J; junction bases unmatched: 12. This CDR3 has 18 residues. Germline CDR1 and CDR2: PRHDT and FYEKMQ (reference sequence). CDR3 protein: CASSLPRRTSGSTYEQYF. The DNA for the CDR3 is TGTGCCAGCAGCCTTCCTCGGAGGACTAGCGGGAGTACCTACGAGCAGTACTTC.

This clone was recorded only once. The chain couples TRBV7-9 to TRBJ2-3; 9 bases map to TRBD2. Germline V gives CDR1 SEHNR, CDR2 FQNEAQ (reference sequence). Unmatched junction bases numbered 5, after V lost 0 bases and J lost 4 bases. This CDR3 spans 16 amino acids. The CDR3 sequence is CASSLARAGGADTQYF. CDR3 nucleotide sequence: TGTGCCAGCAGCTTAGCGCGTGCGGGAGGGGCAGATACGCAGTATTTT.

V gene TRBV6-1 combines with J gene TRBJ2-1; perhaps TRBD1 as D (6 bases). Looked up from germline, CDR1 is MNHNS and CDR2 is SASEGT. The germline V and J ends were trimmed by 4 bases and 7 bases, with 11 bases remaining between them. The CDR3 extends over 13 amino acids. As DNA, the CDR3 is TGTGCCAGCAGTGTAACCCAGGGGAATGAGCAGTTCTTC. Translation: CASSVTQGNEQFF.

The chain links TRBV7-2 to TRBJ1-3, with 9 bases that match TRBD1. Trimming took 1 base from V and 9 from J; bases not matched to a gene: 4. Germline lookup yields CDR1 SGHTA and CDR2 FQGNSA. There are 14 residues in the CDR3. The DNA of the CDR3 is TGTGCCAGCAGCTTAGACGGGACAGGGTCCACCATATATTTT. Translated: CASSLDGTGSTIYF.

V usage is TRBV7-2 and J usage is TRBJ1-2; the D gene is possibly TRBD1 (5 bases). CDR1 SGHTA and CDR2 FQGNSA come from the germline V gene. The CDR3 has 14 residues. Trimming pared 3 bases from V and 3 bases from J, leaving 11 bases between. The CDR3 coding sequence is TGTGCCAGCAGCTTCATCAGGGAGGACTATGGCTACACCTTC. Its protein is CASSFIREDYGYTF.

Only one count was recorded for this clone. The chain combines TRBV19 with TRBJ1-6; D ambiguous. V shed 4 bases and J shed 7 bases, with 17 bases lying between them. Germline CDR1 reads LNHDA; CDR2 reads SQIVND (reference sequence). This CDR3 has 16 amino acids. The CDR3 sequence is CASSNAVIQRNSPLHF. CDR3 sequence (DNA): TGTGCCAGTAGTAACGCTGTCATACAGAGAAATTCACCCCTCCACTTT.

The J gene is TRBJ2-7, the V gene TRBV10-1, with D possibly matching TRBD1 (6 bases). CDR1 and CDR2 (germline): WNHNN, SYGVQD (reference sequence). V lost 2 bases and J 4 bases, leaving 18 bases between the germline ends. CDR3 length: 16 residues. CDR3 in DNA: TGCGCCAGCAGTGAGGAAGCGACAGGTTCTGGTTACGAGCAGTACTTC. As protein: CASSEEATGSGYEQYF.

The chain has TRBV7-6 and TRBJ1-1; D might be TRBD1 (6 bases). Germline V gene sequence: CDR1 SGHVS, CDR2 FNYEAQ. The V gene lost 6 bases and the J gene lost 1 base, with 12 bases spanning the gap. The CDR3 covers 14 residues. The CDR3 DNA is TGTGCCAGCAGTAGTCAGGGGCGGAACACTGAAGCTTTCTTT. It is translated as CASSSQGRNTEAFF.

The chain links TRBV5-6 to TRBJ1-6, with 12 bases fitting TRBD1. CDR3 length: 15 residues. V was pared by 4 bases and J by 7 bases, with 3 bases of the junction left unmatched. The germline V gene has CDR1 SGHDT and CDR2 YYEEEE. CDR3 nucleotide sequence: TGTGCCAGCAGCCGGGACAGGGGGCACAATTCACCCCTCCACTTT. Translation: CASSRDRGHNSPLHF.

V and J are TRBV28 and TRBJ2-4, with a weak D call TRBD1 (6 bases). V lost 4 bases, J lost 8 bases, and 12 bases lay in between. CDR3 length: 13 amino acids. CDR1 is MDHEN and CDR2 is SYDVKM in the germline V gene. The CDR3: CASSSGKGDIQYF. In DNA form, the CDR3 reads TGTGCCAGCAGTTCCGGTAAGGGGGACATTCAGTACTTC. The full variable domain, in which reference TRBV28 and TRBJ2-4 provide the parts outside the CDR3, is DVKVTQSSRYLVKRTGEKVFLECVQDMDHENMFWYRQDPGLGLRLIYFSYDVKMKEKGDIPEGYSVSREKKERFSLILESASTNQTSMYLCASSSGKGDIQYFGAGTRLSVL.

Here the CDR3 DNA reads TGTGCCAGCAGTGACACTAGTCGCGGATACAATGAGCAGTTCTTC. Translated: CASSDTSRGYNEQFF. The chain combines TRBV6-6 with TRBJ2-1, with a weak D call TRBD2 (5 bases). Germline values: CDR1 MNHNY, CDR2 SVGAGI (reference sequence). The CDR3 spans 15 residues. The germline V and J ends were trimmed by 5 bases and 4 bases, with 15 bases remaining between them.

The chain has TRBV28 and TRBJ2-5, with D possibly matching TRBD1 (6 bases). V was trimmed by 3 bases and J by 3 bases, leaving 14 bases between them. This CDR3 has 15 residues. The germline V gene has CDR1 MDHEN and CDR2 SYDVKM. CDR3 bases: TGTGCCAGCAGTTTGTCAGGGGTAGGCAAAGAGACCCAGTACTTC. Translation gives CASSLSGVGKETQYF.

The chain is built from TRBV7-3 and TRBJ1-6; TRBD1 aligns across 10 bases. This CDR3 has 14 residues. Trimming removed 8 bases from V and 7 bases from J; junction bases left unmatched: 5. Looked up from germline, CDR1 is SGHTA and CDR2 is FQGTGA. The CDR3 nucleotides are TGTGCCAGCTCCCCGACAGGGGGCAATTCACCCCTCCACTTT. Protein product: CASSPTGGNSPLHF. The full variable domain, its missing parts supplied by reference TRBV7-3 and TRBJ1-6, is GAGVSQTPSNKVTEKGKYVELRCDPISGHTALYWYRQSLGQGPEFLIYFQGTGAADDSGLPNDRFFAVRPEGSVSTLKIQRTERGDSAVYLCASSPTGGNSPLHFGNGTRLTVT.

To note about this clone: At one end the junction does not follow the germline gene, possibly because of a read error. The J gene is TRBJ2-6, the V gene TRBV7-9, with D tentatively TRBD1 (5 bases). Germline V gene sequence: CDR1 SEHNR, CDR2 FQNEAQ (reference sequence). The CDR3 loop spans 16 amino acids. CDR3 nucleotide sequence: TGTGCCAGCAGCTTGGCGAAAAGCTCTGGGGCCAACGTCCCGACTTTC. Translation gives CASSLAKSSGANVPTF.